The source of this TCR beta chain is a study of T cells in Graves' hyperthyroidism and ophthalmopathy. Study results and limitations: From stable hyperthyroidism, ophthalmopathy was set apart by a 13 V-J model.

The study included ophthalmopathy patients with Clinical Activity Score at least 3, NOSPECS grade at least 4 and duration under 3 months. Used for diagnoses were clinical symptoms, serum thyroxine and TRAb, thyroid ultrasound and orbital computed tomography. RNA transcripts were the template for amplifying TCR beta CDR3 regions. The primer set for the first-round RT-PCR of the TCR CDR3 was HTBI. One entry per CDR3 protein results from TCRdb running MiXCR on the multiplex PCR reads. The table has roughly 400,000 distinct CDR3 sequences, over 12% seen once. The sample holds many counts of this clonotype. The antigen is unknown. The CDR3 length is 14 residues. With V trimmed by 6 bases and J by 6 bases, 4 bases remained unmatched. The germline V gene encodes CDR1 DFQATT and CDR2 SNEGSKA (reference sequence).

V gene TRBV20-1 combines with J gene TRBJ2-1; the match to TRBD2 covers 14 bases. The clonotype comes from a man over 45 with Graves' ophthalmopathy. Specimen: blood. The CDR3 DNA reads TGCAGTGCCCAGGGACTAGCGGGAGTCAATGAGCAGTTCTTC. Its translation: CSAQGLAGVNEQFF.